This T cell receptor (beta chain) was sequenced for a study of T cell responses to AZD1222 COVID-19 vaccine. About the research overall: Pooling covered second doses at about 4 or about 12 weeks. Whole-study results and caveats: CD4 TCRs covered the whole spike, strongest at regions 160-218 and 743-854.

Comments on this clone: Its matching antigen is unknown.

Measured with immunoSEQ multiplex PCR; TCRdb has only the in-frame clones, and not every one. The sample contains approximately 180,000 clones, about 88% of which appear only once. The CDR3 totals 15 residues. CDR1 and CDR2 (germline): SNHLY, FYNNEI. V was shortened by 4 bases and J by 6 bases, with 18 bases between the two germline ends. Here the sequenced sample was peripheral blood, taken on day 0 of AZD1222 vaccination. The rearrangement uses TRBV2 and TRBJ1-2, with D perhaps matching TRBD1 (5 bases). The sequence derives from an adult in good health. CDR3 region: CASSVGGWGFDGYTF. The CDR3 DNA is TGTGCCAGCAGTGTTGGGGGTTGGGGGTTCGATGGCTACACCTTC.